This T cell receptor (beta chain) comes out of a study of T cell responses to AZD1222 COVID-19 vaccine. Whole-study findings and limits: Seropositive status at baseline applied to only five to seven AZD1222 recipients.

Profiling relied on immunoSEQ multiplex PCR, and the TCRdb table lists in-frame clones only, not all of them. The sample includes around 100,000 clones, over 75% of them seen just once. Germline assignment: CDR1 SEHNR and CDR2 FQNEAQ (reference sequence). Trimming removed 1 base from V and 6 bases from J; junction bases left unmatched: 3. This CDR3 has 14 residues. A note on this clone: Antigen specificity is unknown.

This TCR derives from an adult in good health. This material consisted of peripheral blood, taken on day 0 of AZD1222 vaccination. The chain carries TRBV7-9 and TRBJ2-4; 7 bases align to TRBD2. CDR3 protein: CASSLGTRGNIQYF. As DNA, the CDR3 is TGTGCCAGCAGCTTAGGGACTAGGGGAAACATTCAGTACTTC.